The present TCR beta chain was sequenced within a study of molecular identifiers for immune sequencing clone quantification. Background on the study: Replicates partitioned RNA from approximately 20,000 or 98,000 naive CD8 cells into five parts, sequencing four.

The authors built bulk TCR libraries by previously described methods with listed TCR primers. TCRdb passed the PCR reads through MiXCR, listing each CDR3 protein once. The sample contains some 580,000 distinct CDR3 sequences, about 25% of which appear only once. This CDR3 is 15 amino acids long. Germline lookup yields CDR1 MGHRA and CDR2 YSYEKL. Trimming cost V 5 bases and J 5 bases; bases outside gene matches: 11. Study observations and caveats: Jurkat TCR RNA from one cell was spiked into approximately 930,000 naive cells, and it was reportedly detectable there.

Sorted inputs of roughly 17,000 to 1,100,000 cells, with 10%, 30% or 50% RNA, yielded naive CD8 libraries. This clonotype was recorded a few times. Its antigen is not known. This TCR was sampled from a human donor in good health. Some libraries in this study had Jurkat cell RNA spiked in. This chain joins TRBV4-1 and TRBJ2-5, with TRBD1 matching 7 bases. Sequenced material: naive CD8+ T cells from blood, with Jurkat cell RNA spiked in. Subset described: FACS-sorted CD8+CD4-CCR7+CD45RA+ naive T cells. CDR3 sequence reads: CASSSSSTGLETQYF. CDR3 coding DNA: TGCGCCAGCAGCTCGTCCTCGACAGGGCTGGAGACCCAGTACTTC.